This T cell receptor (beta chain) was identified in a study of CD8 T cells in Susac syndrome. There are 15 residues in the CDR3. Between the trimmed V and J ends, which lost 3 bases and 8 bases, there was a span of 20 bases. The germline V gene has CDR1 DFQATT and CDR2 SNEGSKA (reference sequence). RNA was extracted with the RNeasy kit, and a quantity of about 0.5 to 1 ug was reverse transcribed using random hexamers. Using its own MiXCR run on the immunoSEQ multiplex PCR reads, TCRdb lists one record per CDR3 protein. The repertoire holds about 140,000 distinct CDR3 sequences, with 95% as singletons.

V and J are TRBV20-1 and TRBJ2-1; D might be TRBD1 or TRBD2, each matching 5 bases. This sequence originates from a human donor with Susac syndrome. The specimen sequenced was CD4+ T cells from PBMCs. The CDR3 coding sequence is TGCAGTGCTAGTAGTTGGGACCGTCGTTGGGATGAGCAGTTCTTC. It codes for CSASSWDRRWDEQFF.